This T cell receptor beta chain was captured in a study of blood T cells in healthy people across ages. It was with a sample-barcoded 5' primer and a J-beta primer mix that a second PCR of roughly 7 to 12 cycles was run. MiXCR, run by TCRdb on the 5' RACE reads, gives a single entry per CDR3 protein. The sample yields some 1.4 million distinct CDR3 sequences, around two fifths seen once. General study points: Across samples, TCR beta diversity tracked strongly with naive T cell percentage.

Germline CDR1 and CDR2: LGHNA and YNFKEQ. Deletions cut 0 bases from V and 3 bases from J, with 12 bases between. The CDR3 runs to 15 residues. On this clonotype itself: Its antigen is unknown.

Material for sequencing was blood. The chain uses TRBV4-2 and TRBJ2-7; perhaps TRBD2 as D (5 bases). The TCR originated in a woman under 30 in good health. CDR3 in DNA: TGTGCCAGCAGCCAAGATTGCGCGGGCAACTACGAGCAGTACTTC. Amino acid sequence: CASSQDCAGNYEQYF.